This record looks at one T cell receptor beta chain sequence and its context. With random hexamers, roughly 0.45 to 1 ug RNA was reverse transcribed. TCRdb ran MiXCR on the immunoSEQ multiplex PCR reads and lists one entry per CDR3 protein. This sample has roughly 180,000 distinct CDR3 sequences, with around 94% found just once. Sequencing of TCR beta was performed on blood CD8+ and CD4+ T cells. This sample was included in a study of CD8 T cells in Susac syndrome. Study context: Each patient with Susac syndrome, at the time of blood draw, was therapy-naive, on corticosteroids, or on intravenous immunoglobulin alone.

Germline V lookup: CDR1 DFQATT, CDR2 SNEGSKA (reference sequence). Trimming took 5 bases from V and 2 from J; bases not matched to a gene: 6. CDR3 size: 13 residues. The V call is TRBV20-1, the J call TRBJ2-7; 7 bases agree with TRBD2. The material sequenced was CD4+ T cells from PBMCs. The TCR sequence derives from a human donor with Susac syndrome. CDR3 coding DNA: TGCAGTGCTCCCGTCGGGGGGACCTACGAGCAGTACTTC. Translated, it gives CSAPVGGTYEQYF.